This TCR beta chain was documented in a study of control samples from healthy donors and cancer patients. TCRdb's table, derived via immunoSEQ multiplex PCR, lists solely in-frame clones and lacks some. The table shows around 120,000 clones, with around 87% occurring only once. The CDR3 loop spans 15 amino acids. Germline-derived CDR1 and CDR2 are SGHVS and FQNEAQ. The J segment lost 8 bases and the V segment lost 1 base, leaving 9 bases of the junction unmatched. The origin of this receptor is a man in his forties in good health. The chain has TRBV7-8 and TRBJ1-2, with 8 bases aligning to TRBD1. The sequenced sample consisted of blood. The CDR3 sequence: CASSLEAGGWGGYTF. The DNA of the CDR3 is TGTGCCAGCAGCTTAGAGGCAGGGGGCTGGGGCGGCTACACCTTC.